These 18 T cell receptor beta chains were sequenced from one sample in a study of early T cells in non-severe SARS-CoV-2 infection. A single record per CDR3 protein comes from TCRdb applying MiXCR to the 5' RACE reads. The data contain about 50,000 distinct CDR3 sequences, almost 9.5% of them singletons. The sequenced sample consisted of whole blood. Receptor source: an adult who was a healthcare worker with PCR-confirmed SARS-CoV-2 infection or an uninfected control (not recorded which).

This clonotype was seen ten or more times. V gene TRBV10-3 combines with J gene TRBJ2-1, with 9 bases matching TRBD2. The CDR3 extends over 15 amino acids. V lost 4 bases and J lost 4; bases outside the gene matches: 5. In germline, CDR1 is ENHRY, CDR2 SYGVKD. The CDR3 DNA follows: TGTGCCATCAGTGGGACTAGCGCGACTTACAATGAGCAGTTCTTC. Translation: CAISGTSATYNEQFF.

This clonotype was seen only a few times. The CDR3 reads CSVEDGGGTYNEQFF. The CDR3, as DNA: TGCAGCGTTGAAGATGGAGGAGGGACCTACAATGAGCAGTTCTTC. The chain uses TRBV29-1 and TRBJ2-1; D may be TRBD2 (6 bases). This CDR3 spans 15 amino acids. CDR1 SQVTM and CDR2 ANQGSEA come from the germline V gene. V lost 0 bases and J lost 2, with 11 bases in between.

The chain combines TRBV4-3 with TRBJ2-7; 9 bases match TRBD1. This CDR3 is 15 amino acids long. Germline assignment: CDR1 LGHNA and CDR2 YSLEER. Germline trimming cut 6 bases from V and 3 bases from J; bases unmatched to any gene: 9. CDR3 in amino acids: CASSYSRDRVYEQYF. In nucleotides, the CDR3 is TGCGCCAGCAGTTACTCCCGGGACAGGGTCTACGAGCAGTACTTC.

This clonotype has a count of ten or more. The CDR3 here is CASSPPGGYEQYF. DNA for the CDR3: TGTGCCAGCAGCCCGCCTGGGGGCTACGAGCAGTACTTC. This chain joins TRBV7-9 and TRBJ2-7, with D perhaps assigned TRBD1 or TRBD2 (5 bases each). Germline CDR1 is SEHNR and CDR2 is FQNEAQ (reference sequence). V shed 5 bases and J shed 3 bases, with 11 bases lying between them. The CDR3 consists of 13 residues.

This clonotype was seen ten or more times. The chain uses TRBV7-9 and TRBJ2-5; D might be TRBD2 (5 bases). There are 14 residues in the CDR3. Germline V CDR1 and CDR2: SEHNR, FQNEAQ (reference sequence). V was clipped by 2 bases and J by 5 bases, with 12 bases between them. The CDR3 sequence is CASSLRSERETQYF. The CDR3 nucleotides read TGTGCCAGCAGCTTAAGGAGCGAGCGGGAGACCCAGTACTTC.

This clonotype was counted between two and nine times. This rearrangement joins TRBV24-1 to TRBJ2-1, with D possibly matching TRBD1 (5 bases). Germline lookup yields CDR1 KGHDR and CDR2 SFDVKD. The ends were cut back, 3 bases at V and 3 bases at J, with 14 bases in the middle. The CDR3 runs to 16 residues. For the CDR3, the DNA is TGTGCCACCAGTGATGAGACCAGGGCCTACTACAATGAGCAGTTCTTC. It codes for CATSDETRAYYNEQFF.

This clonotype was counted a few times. The CDR3 loop reads CASSEGPGELFF. CDR3 nucleotides: TGCGCCAGCAGTGAGGGTCCCGGGGAGCTGTTTTTT. This chain links TRBV5-1 with TRBJ2-2; D might be TRBD2 (5 bases). Germline V lookup: CDR1 SGHRS, CDR2 YFSETQ. This CDR3 comprises 12 residues. Deletions cut 5 bases from V and 6 bases from J, with 8 bases between.

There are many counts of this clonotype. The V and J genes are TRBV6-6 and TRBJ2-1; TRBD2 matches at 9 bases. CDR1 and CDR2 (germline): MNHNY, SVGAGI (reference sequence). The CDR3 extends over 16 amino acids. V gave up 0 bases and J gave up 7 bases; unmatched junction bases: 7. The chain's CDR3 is CASSYSTSGGVNEQFF. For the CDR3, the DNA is TGTGCCAGCAGTTACTCGACTAGCGGAGGAGTAAATGAGCAGTTCTTC.

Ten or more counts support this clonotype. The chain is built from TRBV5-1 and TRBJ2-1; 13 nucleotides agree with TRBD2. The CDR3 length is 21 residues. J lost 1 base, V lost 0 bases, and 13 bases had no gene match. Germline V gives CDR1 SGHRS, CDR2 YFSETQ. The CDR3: CASSLARGGLAGKKSYNEQFF. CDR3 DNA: TGCGCCAGCAGCTTGGCCCGGGGGGGACTAGCGGGAAAGAAATCCTACAATGAGCAGTTCTTC.

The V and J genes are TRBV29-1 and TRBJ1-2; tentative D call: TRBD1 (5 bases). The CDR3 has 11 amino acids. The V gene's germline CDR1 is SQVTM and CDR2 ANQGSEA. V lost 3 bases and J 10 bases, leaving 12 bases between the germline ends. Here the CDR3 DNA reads TGCAGCGTTGACGCGGGGCAACCCTACACCTTC. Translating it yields CSVDAGQPYTF. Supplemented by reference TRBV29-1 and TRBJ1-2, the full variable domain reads SAVISQKPSRDICQRGTSLTIQCQVDSQVTMMFWYRQQPGQSLTLIATANQGSEATYESGFVIDKFPISRPNLTFSTLTVSNMSPEDSSIYLCSVDAGQPYTFGSGTRLTVV.

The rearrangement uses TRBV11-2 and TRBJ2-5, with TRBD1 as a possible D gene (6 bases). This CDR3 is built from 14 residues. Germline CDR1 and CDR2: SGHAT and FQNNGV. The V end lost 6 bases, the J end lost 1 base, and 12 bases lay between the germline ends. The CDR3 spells CASSPGQTQETQYF. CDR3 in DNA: TGTGCCAGCAGTCCCGGACAGACCCAAGAGACCCAGTACTTC. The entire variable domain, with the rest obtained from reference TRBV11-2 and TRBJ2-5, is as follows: EAGVAQSPRYKIIEKRQSVAFWCNPISGHATLYWYQQILGQGPKLLIQFQNNGVVDDSQLPKDRFSAERLKGVDSTLKIQPAKLEDSAVYLCASSPGQTQETQYFGPGTRLLVL.

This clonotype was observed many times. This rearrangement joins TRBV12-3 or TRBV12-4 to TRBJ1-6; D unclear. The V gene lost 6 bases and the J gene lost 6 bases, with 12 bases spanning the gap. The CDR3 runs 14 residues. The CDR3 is CASSQTSSNSPLHF. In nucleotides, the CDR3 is TGTGCCAGCAGCCAGACGAGCTCTAATTCACCCCTCCACTTT.

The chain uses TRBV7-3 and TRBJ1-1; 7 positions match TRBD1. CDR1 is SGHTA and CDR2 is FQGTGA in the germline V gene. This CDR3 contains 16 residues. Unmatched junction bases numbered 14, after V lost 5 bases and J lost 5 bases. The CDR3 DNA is TGTGCCAGCAGCGCGCAGACAGGGAGTGGGTTGACTGAAGCTTTCTTT. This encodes CASSAQTGSGLTEAFF.

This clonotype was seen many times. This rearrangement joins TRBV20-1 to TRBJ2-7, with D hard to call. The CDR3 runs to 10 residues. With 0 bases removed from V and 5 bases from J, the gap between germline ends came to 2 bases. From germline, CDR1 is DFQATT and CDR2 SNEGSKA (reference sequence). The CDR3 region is CSARDHEQYF. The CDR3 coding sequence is TGCAGTGCTAGAGACCACGAGCAGTACTTC.

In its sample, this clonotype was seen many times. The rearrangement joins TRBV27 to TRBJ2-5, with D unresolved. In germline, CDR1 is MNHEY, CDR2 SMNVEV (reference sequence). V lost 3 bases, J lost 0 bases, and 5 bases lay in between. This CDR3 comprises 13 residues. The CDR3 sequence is CASSLTNQETQYF. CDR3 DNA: TGTGCCAGCAGTTTGACAAACCAAGAGACCCAGTACTTC.

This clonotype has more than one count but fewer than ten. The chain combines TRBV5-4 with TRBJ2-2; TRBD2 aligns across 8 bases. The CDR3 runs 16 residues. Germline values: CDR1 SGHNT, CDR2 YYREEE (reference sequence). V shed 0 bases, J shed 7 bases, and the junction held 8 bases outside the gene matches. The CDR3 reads CASSLGLERELGELFF. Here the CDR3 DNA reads TGTGCCAGCAGCTTGGGGCTGGAGCGGGAGCTCGGGGAGCTGTTTTTT.

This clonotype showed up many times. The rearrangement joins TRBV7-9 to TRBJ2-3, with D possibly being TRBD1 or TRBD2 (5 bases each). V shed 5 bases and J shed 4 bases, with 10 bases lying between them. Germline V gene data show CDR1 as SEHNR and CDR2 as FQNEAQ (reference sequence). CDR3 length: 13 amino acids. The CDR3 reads CASSPRGPDTQYF. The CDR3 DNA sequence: TGTGCCAGCAGCCCCCGGGGCCCAGATACGCAGTATTTT.

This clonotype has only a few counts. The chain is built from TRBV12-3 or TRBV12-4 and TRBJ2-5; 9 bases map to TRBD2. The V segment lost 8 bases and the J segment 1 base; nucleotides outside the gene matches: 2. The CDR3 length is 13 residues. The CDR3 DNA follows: TGTGCCAGCGCTAGCGGGACCCAAGAGACCCAGTACTTC. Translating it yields CASASGTQETQYF.